A single sample is the source of the 12 T cell receptor beta chains below, sequenced in a study of T cell changes during pregnancy in multiple sclerosis. Profiling relied on immunoSEQ multiplex PCR, and the TCRdb table lists in-frame clones only, not all of them. Of 45,000 or so clones listed, around 90% are singletons. Sequenced input: PBMCs (not recorded whether the cells were cultured). These TCRs come from a female donor with multiple sclerosis, enrolled in a pregnancy study.

The CDR3 DNA sequence: TGTGCCTGGAGTTTAAGACTCCGAGACTCTGGAAACACCATATATTTT. Residues: CAWSLRLRDSGNTIYF. V usage is TRBV30 and J usage is TRBJ1-3; D gene ambiguous. The V end was cut by 2 bases, the J end by 0 bases, with 14 bases between. CDR3 length: 16 amino acids. Germline CDR1 GTSNPN, CDR2 SVGIG (reference sequence).

The chain links TRBV11-3 to TRBJ2-1; 12 bases line up with TRBD2. The CDR3 runs to 18 residues. Germline V lookup: CDR1 SGHNT, CDR2 YENEEA. The V and J ends lost 2 bases and 4 bases, in that order; junction bases with no gene match: 9. In DNA, the CDR3 is TGTGCCAGCAGCTTACTAGCGGGAGGGCCGGTGGGATACAATGAGCAGTTCTTC. Translated: CASSLLAGGPVGYNEQFF.

The chain couples TRBV10-1 to TRBJ2-5, with 9 bases that match TRBD2. Germline CDR1 WNHNN, CDR2 SYGVQD (reference sequence). V was clipped by 1 base and J by 9 bases; unmatched bases: 15. The CDR3 runs to 17 residues. The CDR3 region is CASSEFEGGRGPGAQYF. The CDR3 bases are TGCGCCAGCAGTGAGTTCGAGGGCGGGAGGGGCCCTGGAGCCCAGTACTTC.

V usage is TRBV19 and J usage is TRBJ1-2; 9 bases agree with TRBD1. This CDR3 region has 15 residues. V shed 1 base and J 2 bases; nucleotides not matched to a gene: 2. The germline CDR1 and CDR2 sequences are LNHDA and SQIVND (reference sequence). The CDR3 DNA follows: TGTGCCAGTAGTATAGCTGGGACAGGGAACTATGGCTACACCTTC. As protein: CASSIAGTGNYGYTF.

The chain is built from TRBV19 and TRBJ1-1; 10 bases fit TRBD1. CDR3 length equals 16 residues. Trimming took 9 bases from V and 0 from J; bases not matched to a gene: 10. Germline V gene lookup returns CDR1 LNHDA and CDR2 SQIVND (reference sequence). The CDR3: CASRQGAMGMNTEAFF. The DNA for the CDR3 is TGTGCCAGCAGACAGGGGGCTATGGGGATGAACACTGAAGCTTTCTTT.

V usage is TRBV11-2 and J usage is TRBJ1-1; D not resolved. The germline V gene has CDR1 SGHAT and CDR2 FQNNGV. The ends were cut back, 4 bases at V and 8 bases at J, with 8 bases in the middle. The CDR3 extends over 11 amino acids. The DNA of the CDR3 is TGTGCCAGCAGCTGGAGGATCGAAGCTTTCTTT. Its protein is CASSWRIEAFF.

The gene calls are TRBV13 and TRBJ1-1; D not resolved. The V end was cut by 5 bases, the J end by 4 bases, with 14 bases between. The CDR3 has 14 residues. CDR1 is PRHDT, CDR2 FYEKMQ, per germline (reference sequence). For the CDR3, the DNA is TGTGCCAGCAGCCTGTTTGGAGCCGGCACTGAAGCTTTCTTT. Encoded protein: CASSLFGAGTEAFF.

The CDR3 DNA reads as TGTGCCAGCAGCTTGTTGGGGACAGGGGCGAACACCGGGGAGCTGTTTTTT. This translates into CASSLLGTGANTGELFF. The chain links TRBV5-6 to TRBJ2-2; 10 nucleotides agree with TRBD1. The CDR3 has 17 residues. Trimming removed 1 base from V and 0 bases from J; junction bases left unmatched: 3. CDR1 is SGHDT and CDR2 is YYEEEE in the germline V gene.

The rearrangement joins TRBV6-1 to TRBJ2-7; the D gene is possibly TRBD1 (6 bases). V gave up 1 base and J gave up 6 bases, with 16 bases separating them. There are 15 residues in the CDR3. Germline assignment: CDR1 MNHNS and CDR2 SASEGT. CDR3 loop: CASSEGPQGRFEQYF. The DNA of the CDR3 is TGTGCCAGCAGTGAAGGGCCACAGGGAAGGTTCGAGCAGTACTTC.

CDR3 residues: CASSIGASSSYEQYF. Written as DNA, the CDR3 is TGTGCCAGTAGTATTGGCGCCTCGAGCTCCTACGAGCAGTACTTC. The gene calls are TRBV19 and TRBJ2-7; D ambiguous. This CDR3 region has 15 residues. Germline CDR1 is LNHDA and CDR2 is SQIVND (reference sequence). V was shortened by 3 bases and J by 0 bases, with 12 bases between the two germline ends.

This chain uses TRBV7-2 with TRBJ2-1; maybe TRBD2 (5 bases). CDR3 length: 11 amino acids. Trimming stripped 2 bases from V and 11 bases from J, with 7 bases between. Germline V gives CDR1 SGHTA, CDR2 FQGNSA. The CDR3, as DNA: TGTGCCAGCAGCTTAACGGGAAAGCAGTTCTTC. Translated: CASSLTGKQFF.

The V gene is TRBV6-5, the J gene TRBJ2-7, with 7 nucleotides matching TRBD2. The CDR3 loop spans 13 amino acids. The germline CDR1 and CDR2 sequences are MNHEY and SVGAGI. V dropped 4 bases and J dropped 4; count of bases not matched to a gene: 4. The CDR3 sequence: CASSWGLSYEQYF. CDR3 nucleotides: TGTGCCAGCAGTTGGGGACTATCTTACGAGCAGTACTTC.